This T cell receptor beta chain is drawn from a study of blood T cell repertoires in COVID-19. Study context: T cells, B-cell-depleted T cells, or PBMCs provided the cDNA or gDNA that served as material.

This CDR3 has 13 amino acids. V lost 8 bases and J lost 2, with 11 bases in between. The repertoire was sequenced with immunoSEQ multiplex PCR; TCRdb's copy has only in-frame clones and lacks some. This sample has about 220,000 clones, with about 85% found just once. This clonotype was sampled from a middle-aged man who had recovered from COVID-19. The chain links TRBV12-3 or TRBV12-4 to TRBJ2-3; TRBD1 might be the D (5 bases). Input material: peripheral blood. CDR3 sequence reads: CASGASITDTQYF. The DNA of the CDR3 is TGTGCCAGCGGGGCCTCCATCACAGATACGCAGTATTTT.